Reported below is one T cell receptor beta chain. Antigen unknown. The data are from a study of T-cell memory formation after mild COVID-19. About the study: TCR clusters largely stayed donor specific. General study results and limits: Second-wave clones that peaked on day 37 lacked confirmed SARS-CoV-2 specificity. Cross-reactive memory apparently joined, as some responding clones appeared in pre-infection memory.

The CDR3 length is 16 residues. Germline V gene lookup returns CDR1 SGHTA and CDR2 FQGNSA. Trimming took off 0 bases at V and 6 bases at J, with 17 bases between the two ends. After 5'RACE with constant-segment primers, TCR alpha and TCR beta cDNA libraries carrying sample barcodes and UMIs were obtained. TCRdb called the 5' RACE reads again in MiXCR, with one record for every CDR3 protein. The sample has roughly 600,000 distinct CDR3 sequences, about 20% seen once. The clonotype was recovered from an adult woman who had mild COVID-19 (a few samples of this study predate the infection). Cell type and time point are not known. Sequencing input: PBMCs or a T cell subset sorted from them (not recorded which). The V gene is TRBV7-2, the J gene TRBJ1-2; D possibly corresponds to TRBD1 (6 bases). The CDR3 here is CASSLAVAREGDGYTF. The CDR3 bases are TGTGCCAGCAGCTTAGCCGTAGCCAGGGAGGGGGATGGCTACACCTTC.